This TCR beta chain appears in the sequencing data of a study of blood T cell repertoires in COVID-19. About this clone itself: At one end the junction does not follow the germline gene, possibly because of a read error.

Clones were sequenced by immunoSEQ multiplex PCR, and TCRdb holds only the in-frame ones, with some missing. This sample has about 110,000 clones, with around 82% found just once. Per germline, CDR1 SGHRS and CDR2 YFSETQ. This CDR3 has 15 amino acids. This chain links TRBV5-1 with TRBJ1-1; the D is unclear. Material for sequencing was peripheral blood. This receptor was taken from a human donor in a cohort sampled during active or convalescent COVID-19. CDR3 sequence: CASRLGSNMNTEAFF. The CDR3 region has the DNA TGCGCCAGCAGATTGGGCAGTAACATGAACACTGAAGCTTTCTTT.